Below are 8 T cell receptor beta chains sequenced from a single sample in a study of Ad26.COV2.S vaccination and SARS-CoV-2 variants (dated by TCRdb to the early 2020s). Libraries were prepared through the immunoSEQ multiplex PCR assay. What TCRdb holds here is the immuneACCESS table cut down to in-frame rearrangements. Part of the clones is not present; checked against another copy, under half of the missing clones reflect an unresolved V gene, and the others are unexplained. This sample is represented by roughly 510,000 clones; around nine tenths of them were singletons. 13% of the sample is held by the ten biggest clonotypes. The intended sense of this specimen's treatment or condition label: roughly 18 received Ad26.COV2.S at low or high dose, single or two shots; about 5 received placebo; per-sample allocation not given. For vaccine and placebo recipients, the sequenced repertoires came from samples collected on day 63 after the first injection.

This specimen consisted of peripheral blood, obtained in a trial of Ad26.COV2.S vaccine versus placebo. These TCRs come from a person between 18 and 65 years old who received the Ad26.COV2.S COVID-19 vaccine or a placebo.

The chain links TRBV21-1 to TRBJ1-1. TRBV21-1 corresponds to a pseudogene. The CDR3 spans 18 residues. CDR3 sequence: CASSFHLRAPGPNTEAFF. The DNA of the CDR3 is TGTGCCAGCAGCTTCCACCTGAGGGCACCGGGACCGAACACTGAAGCTTTCTTT.

The chain combines TRBV9 with TRBJ2-5; 8 nucleotides align to TRBD1. This CDR3 is 16 amino acids long. CDR1 and CDR2 from the germline V gene are SGDLS and YYNGEE. V dropped 6 bases and J dropped 5; count of bases not matched to a gene: 15. CDR3 in DNA: TGTGCCAGCACCCTGGCAGAGGGCAGGGGGCTGGAGACCCAGTACTTC. It yields the protein CASTLAEGRGLETQYF. The variable domain in full, with the rest retrieved from reference TRBV9 and TRBJ2-5, is DSGVTQTPKHLITATGQRVTLRCSPRSGDLSVYWYQQSLDQGLQFLIQYYNGEERAKGNILERFSAQQFPDLHSELNLSSLELGDSALYFCASTLAEGRGLETQYFGPGTRLLVL.

The chain combines TRBV28 with TRBJ2-5; D possibly corresponds to TRBD1 (6 bases). CDR1 is MDHEN, CDR2 SYDVKM, per germline. V lost 2 bases, J lost 5 bases, and 18 bases lay in between. The CDR3 extends over 16 amino acids. CDR3 sequence reads: CASSLGVNRARETQYF. The CDR3 DNA is TGTGCCAGCAGTTTAGGGGTCAACAGGGCGAGGGAGACCCAGTACTTC.

The V call is TRBV7-8, the J call TRBJ1-1; 8 positions match TRBD1. The CDR3 sequence is 15 residues long. After removal of 7 bases from V and 1 base from J, the junction contained 8 bases not matched to a gene. Germline CDR1 reads SGHVS; CDR2 reads FQNEAQ. CDR3 residues: CASTKGQGANTEAFF. In DNA form, the CDR3 reads TGTGCCAGCACCAAGGGGCAGGGGGCGAACACTGAAGCTTTCTTT.

J is TRBJ1-2 and V is TRBV7-2, with 7 bases identical to TRBD1. The CDR3 covers 15 residues. Trimming took 3 bases from V and 4 from J; bases not matched to a gene: 8. Looked up from germline, CDR1 is SGHTA and CDR2 is FQGNSA. In DNA form, the CDR3 reads TGTGCCAGCAGCTTGAGACAGGGCAGTAGCTATGGCTACACCTTC. This encodes CASSLRQGSSYGYTF. Variable domain in full (rest from reference TRBV7-2 and TRBJ1-2): GAGVSQSPSNKVTEKGKDVELRCDPISGHTALYWYRQSLGQGLEFLIYFQGNSAPDKSGLPSDRFSAERTGGSVSTLTIQRTQQEDSAVYLCASSLRQGSSYGYTFGSGTRLTVV.

V gene TRBV28 combines with J gene TRBJ1-2; the D is unclear. Germline-derived CDR1 and CDR2 are MDHEN and SYDVKM. The V gene lost 5 bases and the J gene lost 5 bases, with 12 bases spanning the gap. This CDR3 is 13 amino acids long. The CDR3 DNA sequence: TGTGCCAGCAGTCCTAGGACCGTGTATGGCTACACCTTC. Protein: CASSPRTVYGYTF.

This clone was seen only a few times. V is TRBV10-3 and J is TRBJ2-7; 15 bases are shared with TRBD2. Germline V gene lookup returns CDR1 ENHRY and CDR2 SYGVKD. V lost 8 bases to trimming and J lost 4 bases; unmatched junction nucleotides: 3. The CDR3 extends over 14 amino acids. The CDR3 DNA reads as TGTGCCATCGGGACTAGCGGGAGGTCGTACGAGCAGTACTTC. Encoded protein: CAIGTSGRSYEQYF.

V is TRBV11-2 and J is TRBJ1-2; D gene ambiguous. V gave up 3 bases and J gave up 4 bases, with 9 bases separating them. This CDR3 region has 13 residues. The germline V gene encodes CDR1 SGHAT and CDR2 FQNNGV. CDR3 nucleotides: TGTGCCAGCAGCTTTGGCCCTTTCTATGGCTACACCTTC. Translation: CASSFGPFYGYTF.